Listed here are 20 T cell receptor beta chains from one sample, sequenced in a study of cytomegalovirus exposure and HLA in healthy donors. With 60 Vbeta and 13 Jbeta primers, the PCR was carried out. Data came from immunoSEQ multiplex PCR; TCRdb stores just in-frame clones and leaves some out. The sample has under 200,000 clones; about four fifths are singletons. The specimen was PBMCs. The receptors were gathered from a woman in her forties or fifties in good health and CMV-seronegative.

V and J are TRBV5-1 and TRBJ2-1; 8 bases line up with TRBD2. Looked up from germline, CDR1 is SGHRS and CDR2 is YFSETQ. V lost 4 bases, J lost 0 bases, and 6 bases stayed unmatched. The CDR3 contains 16 residues. The CDR3 sequence: CASSNLAGTSYNEQFF. The CDR3 nucleotides read TGCGCCAGCAGCAACTTAGCGGGGACCTCCTACAATGAGCAGTTCTTC. Complete variable domain (other parts from reference TRBV5-1 and TRBJ2-1): KAGVTQTPRYLIKTRGQQVTLSCSPISGHRSVSWYQQTPGQGLQFLFEYFSETQRNKGNFPGRFSGRQFSNSRSEMNVSTLELGDSALYLCASSNLAGTSYNEQFFGPGTRLTVL.

J is TRBJ1-6 and V is TRBV6-5; TRBD1 matches 7 bases. The CDR3 contains 14 residues. Germline V gene data show CDR1 as MNHEY and CDR2 as SVGAGI. Trimming cost V 6 bases and J 5 bases; bases outside gene matches: 4. The DNA for the CDR3 is TGTGCCAGCAGCCGGGGACAGAATAATTCACCCCTCCACTTT. Translated: CASSRGQNNSPLHF.

The chain carries TRBV4-3 and TRBJ2-1; 9 nucleotides align to TRBD2. The CDR3 totals 19 residues. Trimming removed 0 bases from V and 6 bases from J; junction bases left unmatched: 15. The germline gives CDR1 LGHNA, CDR2 YSLEER. The DNA of the CDR3 is TGCGCCAGCAGCCAAGATCTGGGAGCGGGAGGTTTTTCCCGCAATGAGCAGTTCTTC. It is translated as CASSQDLGAGGFSRNEQFF.

Here the CDR3 reads CASSQGDSGSYEQYF. CDR3 sequence (DNA): TGTGCCAGCAGCCAAGGGGACAGTGGCTCCTACGAGCAGTACTTC. This chain uses TRBV28 with TRBJ2-7; 7 bases map to TRBD1. The CDR3 is made up of 15 amino acids. The V segment lost 6 bases and the J segment 0 bases; nucleotides outside the gene matches: 8. Per germline, CDR1 MDHEN and CDR2 SYDVKM.

The chain employs TRBV5-4 and TRBJ1-6, with 7 bases that match TRBD1. CDR1 SGHNT and CDR2 YYREEE come from the germline V gene (reference sequence). The CDR3 runs 13 residues. After removal of 5 bases from V and 6 bases from J, the junction contained 2 bases not matched to a gene. The CDR3 sequence is CASRGTANSPLHF. As DNA, the CDR3 is TGTGCCAGCAGGGGGACAGCTAATTCACCCCTCCACTTT.

This chain links TRBV7-2 with TRBJ2-3, with TRBD1 identical over 7 bases. Unmatched junction bases numbered 4, after V lost 4 bases and J lost 0 bases. From germline, CDR1 is SGHTA and CDR2 FQGNSA. The CDR3 consists of 15 residues. The CDR3 bases are TGTGCCAGCAGCTCGGACAGGTATAGCACAGATACGCAGTATTTT. Translating gives CASSSDRYSTDTQYF.

This clone is medium-sized within its sample. The chain carries TRBV4-3 and TRBJ1-4, with TRBD1 matching over 10 bases. CDR3 length equals 17 residues. Germline lookup yields CDR1 LGHNA and CDR2 YSLEER. With V trimmed by 1 base and J by 3 bases, 5 bases remained unmatched. The CDR3 protein is CASSQGTGGLSNEKLFF. As DNA, the CDR3 is TGCGCCAGCAGCCAAGGGACAGGGGGATTATCTAATGAAAAACTGTTTTTT.

This sequence joins TRBV5-6 and TRBJ1-2; D is unresolved. V was shortened by 1 base and J by 3 bases, with 4 bases between the two germline ends. This CDR3 region has 12 residues. Germline lookup yields CDR1 SGHDT and CDR2 YYEEEE. The DNA for the CDR3 is TGTGCCAGCAGCTTGACAGACTATGGCTACACCTTC. It yields the protein CASSLTDYGYTF.

The CDR3 sequence is CASSLGQLETQYF. The CDR3 region has the DNA TGTGCCAGCAGCTTAGGACAGTTAGAGACCCAGTACTTC. The chain recombines TRBV7-2 with TRBJ2-5, with TRBD1 as a possible D gene (5 bases). This CDR3 has 13 amino acids. CDR1 is SGHTA, CDR2 FQGNSA, per germline. Between the trimmed V and J ends, which lost 1 base and 4 bases, there was a span of 7 bases.

V usage is TRBV9 and J usage is TRBJ2-7, with 10 positions matching TRBD2. V shed 0 bases and J 7 bases; nucleotides not matched to a gene: 4. Germline CDR1 SGDLS, CDR2 YYNGEE. The CDR3 is 14 amino acids. CDR3 residues: CASSVVAGGQEQYF. CDR3 DNA sequence: TGTGCCAGCAGCGTAGTAGCGGGGGGCCAAGAGCAGTACTTC.

The CDR3 is CASNPGPNTEAFF. The CDR3 nucleotides read TGTGCCAGCAATCCAGGCCCGAACACTGAAGCTTTCTTT. The chain employs TRBV2 and TRBJ1-1; D is ambiguous. The V gene's germline CDR1 is SNHLY and CDR2 FYNNEI. The V gene lost 7 bases and the J gene lost 1 base, with 10 bases spanning the gap. The CDR3 sequence is 13 residues long.

This chain connects TRBV12-5 to TRBJ1-1, with D possibly being TRBD1 (5 bases). Trimming pared 5 bases from V and 6 bases from J, leaving 10 bases between. CDR3 length: 12 amino acids. The germline V gene encodes CDR1 LGHNT and CDR2 FRNRAP. The CDR3 loop is CASGTGASEAFF. The CDR3, as DNA: TGTGCTAGTGGTACTGGGGCCTCTGAAGCTTTCTTT.

The chain has TRBV11-1 and TRBJ1-5; 7 bases align to TRBD1. Looked up from germline, CDR1 is SGHAT and CDR2 is FQDESV (reference sequence). V lost 1 base to trimming and J lost 2 bases; unmatched junction nucleotides: 2. This CDR3 contains 15 residues. The CDR3 loop reads CASSLGGTGNQPQHF. The CDR3 nucleotides read TGTGCCAGCAGCTTAGGAGGGACAGGCAATCAGCCCCAGCATTTT. The variable domain in full, with the rest retrieved from reference TRBV11-1 and TRBJ1-5, is EAEVAQSPRYKITEKSQAVAFWCDPISGHATLYWYRQILGQGPELLVQFQDESVVDDSQLPKDRFSAERLKGVDSTLKIQPAELGDSAMYLCASSLGGTGNQPQHFGDGTRLSIL.

This chain uses TRBV19 with TRBJ1-2; 7 positions agree with TRBD1. CDR1 LNHDA and CDR2 SQIVND come from the germline V gene (reference sequence). With V trimmed by 0 bases and J by 7 bases, 8 bases remained unmatched. The CDR3 length is 15 residues. The CDR3 region has the DNA TGTGCCAGTAGTATAGACCCGACAGGGAGAGCTGGCTACACCTTC. Translating it yields CASSIDPTGRAGYTF. Full variable domain (remainder filled in from reference TRBV19 and TRBJ1-2): DGGITQSPKYLFRKEGQNVTLSCEQNLNHDAMYWYRQDPGQGLRLIYYSQIVNDFQKGDIAEGYSVSREKKESFPLTVTSAQKNPTAFYLCASSIDPTGRAGYTFGSGTRLTVV.

The genes are TRBV9 and TRBJ1-3; D is unclear. V dropped 4 bases and J dropped 0 bases, with 11 bases sitting between them. The CDR3 is 15 residues long. Per the germline V gene, CDR1 is SGDLS and CDR2 is YYNGEE. The CDR3 reads CASSQKEFSGNTIYF. CDR3 bases: TGTGCCAGCAGCCAGAAGGAGTTCTCTGGAAACACCATATATTTT.

This sequence joins TRBV11-2 and TRBJ2-1, with TRBD2 matching 7 bases. The CDR3 contains 14 residues. Germline trimming cut 3 bases from V and 7 bases from J; bases unmatched to any gene: 6. Germline V lookup: CDR1 SGHAT, CDR2 FQNNGV. The CDR3, as DNA: TGTGCCAGCAGCTTCCGGCGGGGGAGTAATGAGCAGTTCTTC. It codes for CASSFRRGSNEQFF.

The rearrangement joins TRBV6-5 to TRBJ2-2; D gene unclear. Germline V gene sequence: CDR1 MNHEY, CDR2 SVGAGI. CDR3 length: 13 amino acids. V was shortened by 4 bases and J by 1 base, with 4 bases between the two germline ends. The CDR3 sequence is CASSFQNTGELFF. CDR3 bases: TGTGCCAGCAGTTTCCAGAACACCGGGGAGCTGTTTTTT.

V and J are TRBV6-6 and TRBJ2-3; tentative D call: TRBD1 (5 bases). V was pared by 6 bases and J by 3 bases, with 10 bases between. Germline V gene data show CDR1 as MNHNY and CDR2 as SVGAGI (reference sequence). The CDR3 extends over 13 amino acids. The CDR3: CASSDSETDTQYF. CDR3 DNA sequence: TGTGCCAGCAGCGACAGCGAAACAGATACGCAGTATTTT.

The V gene is TRBV7-8, the J gene TRBJ1-6, with 7 bases identical to TRBD1. Looked up from germline, CDR1 is SGHVS and CDR2 is FQNEAQ. V lost 5 bases, J lost 7 bases, and 5 bases stayed unmatched. This CDR3 is 14 amino acids long. In DNA form, the CDR3 reads TGTGCCAGCAGCCCGGGACAGACCAATTCACCCCTCCACTTT. Its translation is CASSPGQTNSPLHF.

The chain employs TRBV5-6 and TRBJ1-5; no clear D gene. Trimming removed 0 bases at V and 3 bases at J, with 7 bases between. CDR3 size: 14 residues. Germline loops: CDR1 SGHDT, CDR2 YYEEEE. DNA of the CDR3: TGTGCCAGCAGCTTGGCTCGGGACAATCAGCCCCAGCATTTT. This translates into CASSLARDNQPQHF.